The source of this T cell receptor (beta chain) is a study of blood T cells in healthy people across ages. Using a J-beta primer mix together with a sample-barcoded 5' primer, a second PCR was run for about 7 to 12 cycles. Tagging of each cDNA molecule was performed by a template-switch adaptor with 12 random nucleotides. Via MiXCR, TCRdb re-called the 5' RACE reads, giving one row per CDR3 protein. The sample yields some 790,000 distinct CDR3 sequences, 25% to 35% seen once. V lost 0 bases and J 4 bases, leaving 10 bases between the germline ends. In germline, CDR1 is MNHEY, CDR2 SVGEGT. The CDR3 runs to 15 residues.

The receptor was derived from a woman at least 80 years old in good health. The rearrangement uses TRBV6-2 or TRBV6-3 and TRBJ2-1; TRBD2 is a possible D gene (6 bases). The sample was blood. The CDR3 sequence is CASSYSGREYNEQFF. Written as DNA, the CDR3 is TGTGCCAGCAGTTACTCAGGGCGGGAATACAATGAGCAGTTCTTC.